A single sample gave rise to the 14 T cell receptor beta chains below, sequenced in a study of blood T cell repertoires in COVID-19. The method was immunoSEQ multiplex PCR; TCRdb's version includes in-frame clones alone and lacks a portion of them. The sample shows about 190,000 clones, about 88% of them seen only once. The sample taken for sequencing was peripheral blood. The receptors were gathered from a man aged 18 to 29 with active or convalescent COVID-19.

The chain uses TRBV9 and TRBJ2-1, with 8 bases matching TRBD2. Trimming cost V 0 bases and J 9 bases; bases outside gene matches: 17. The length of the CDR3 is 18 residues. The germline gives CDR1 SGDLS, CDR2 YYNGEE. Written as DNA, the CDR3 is TGTGCCAGCAGCGTAGGACGTTCGGGCGGGAGGTCACGGGGTGAGCAGTTCTTC. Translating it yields CASSVGRSGGRSRGEQFF.

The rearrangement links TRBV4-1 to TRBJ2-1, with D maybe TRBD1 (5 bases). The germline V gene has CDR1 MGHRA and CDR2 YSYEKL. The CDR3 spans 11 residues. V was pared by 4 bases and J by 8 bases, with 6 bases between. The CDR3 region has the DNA TGCGCCAGCAGCCTCAGGGATGAGCAGTTCTTC. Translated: CASSLRDEQFF.

This CDR3 reads CASSLGTENGYTF. CDR3 DNA: TGCGCCAGCAGCTTAGGGACAGAGAATGGCTACACCTTC. The chain couples TRBV5-1 to TRBJ1-2, with 7 bases that match TRBD1. Germline loops: CDR1 SGHRS, CDR2 YFSETQ. CDR3 size: 13 residues. V gave up 2 bases and J gave up 6 bases; unmatched junction bases: 4.

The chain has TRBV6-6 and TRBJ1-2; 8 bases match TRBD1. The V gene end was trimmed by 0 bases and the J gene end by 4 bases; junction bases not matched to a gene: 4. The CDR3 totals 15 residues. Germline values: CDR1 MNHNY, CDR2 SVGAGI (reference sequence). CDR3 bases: TGTGCCAGCAGTTACTCGGCACAGGGGGGCTATGGCTACACCTTC. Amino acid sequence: CASSYSAQGGYGYTF.

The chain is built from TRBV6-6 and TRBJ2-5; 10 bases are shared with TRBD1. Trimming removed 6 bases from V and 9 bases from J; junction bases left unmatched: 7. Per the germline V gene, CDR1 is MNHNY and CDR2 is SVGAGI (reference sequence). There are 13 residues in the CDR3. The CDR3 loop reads CASRPGQGEAQYF. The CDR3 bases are TGTGCCAGCAGGCCCGGACAGGGGGAAGCCCAGTACTTC.

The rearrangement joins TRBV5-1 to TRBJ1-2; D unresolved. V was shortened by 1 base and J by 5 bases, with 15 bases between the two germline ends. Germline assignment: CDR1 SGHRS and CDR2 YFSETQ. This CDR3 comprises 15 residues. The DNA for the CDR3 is TGCGCCAGCAGCTTGACTGTTCACGGGTCTTATGGCTACACCTTC. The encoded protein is CASSLTVHGSYGYTF. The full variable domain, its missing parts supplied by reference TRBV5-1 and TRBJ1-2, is KAGVTQTPRYLIKTRGQQVTLSCSPISGHRSVSWYQQTPGQGLQFLFEYFSETQRNKGNFPGRFSGRQFSNSRSEMNVSTLELGDSALYLCASSLTVHGSYGYTFGSGTRLTVV.

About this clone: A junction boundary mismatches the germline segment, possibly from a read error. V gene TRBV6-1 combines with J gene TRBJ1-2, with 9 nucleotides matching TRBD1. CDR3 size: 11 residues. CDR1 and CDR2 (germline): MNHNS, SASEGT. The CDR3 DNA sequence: TGTGCCAGCAGTGAGTTGCTGACAGGGGGATTC. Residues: CASSELLTGGF.

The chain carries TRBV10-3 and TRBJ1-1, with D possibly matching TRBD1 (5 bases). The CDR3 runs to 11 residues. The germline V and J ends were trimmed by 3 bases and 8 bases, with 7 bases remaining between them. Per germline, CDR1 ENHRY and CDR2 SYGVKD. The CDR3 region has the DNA TGTGCCATCAGTGAAAGGGGAGAAGCTTTCTTT. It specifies CAISERGEAFF.

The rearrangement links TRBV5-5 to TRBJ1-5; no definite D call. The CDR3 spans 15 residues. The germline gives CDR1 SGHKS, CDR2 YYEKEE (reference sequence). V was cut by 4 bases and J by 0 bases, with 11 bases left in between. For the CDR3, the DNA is TGTGCCAGCAGCCAGTCAGGAAATAGCAATCAGCCCCAGCATTTT. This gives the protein CASSQSGNSNQPQHF.

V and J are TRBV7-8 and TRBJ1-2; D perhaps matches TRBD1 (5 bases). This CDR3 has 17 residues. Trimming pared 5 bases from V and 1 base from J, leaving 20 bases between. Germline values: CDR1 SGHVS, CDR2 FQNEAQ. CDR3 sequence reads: CASSPRGEAGLNYGYTF. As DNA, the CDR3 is TGTGCCAGCAGCCCCAGAGGGGAGGCAGGCCTTAACTATGGCTACACCTTC.

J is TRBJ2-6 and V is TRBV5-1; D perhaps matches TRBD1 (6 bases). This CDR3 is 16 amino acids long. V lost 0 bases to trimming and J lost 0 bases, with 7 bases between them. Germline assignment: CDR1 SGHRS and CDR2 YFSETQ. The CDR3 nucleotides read TGCGCCAGCAGCTTGGAAGGGGGCTCTGGGGCCAACGTCCTGACTTTC. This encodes CASSLEGGSGANVLTF.

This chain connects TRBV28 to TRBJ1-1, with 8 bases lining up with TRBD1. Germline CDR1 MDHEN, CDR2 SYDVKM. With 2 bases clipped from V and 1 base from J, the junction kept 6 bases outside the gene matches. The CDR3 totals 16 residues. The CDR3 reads CASSLAPGQGNTEAFF. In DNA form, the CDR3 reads TGTGCCAGCAGTTTAGCTCCTGGACAGGGGAACACTGAAGCTTTCTTT.

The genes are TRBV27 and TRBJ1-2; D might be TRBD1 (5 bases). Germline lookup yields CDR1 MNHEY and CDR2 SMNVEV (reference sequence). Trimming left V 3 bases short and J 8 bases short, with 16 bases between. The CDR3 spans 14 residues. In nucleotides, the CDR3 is TGTGCCAGCAGTTTGAGGGGAGGGAGGGGCGGCTACACCTTC. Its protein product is CASSLRGGRGGYTF.

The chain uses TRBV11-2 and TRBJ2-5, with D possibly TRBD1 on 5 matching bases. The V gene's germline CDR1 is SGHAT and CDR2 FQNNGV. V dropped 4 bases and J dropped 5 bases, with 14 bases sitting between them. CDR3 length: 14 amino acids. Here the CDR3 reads CASSSGSFLETQYF. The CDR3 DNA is TGTGCCAGCAGCTCAGGGTCATTCTTGGAGACCCAGTACTTC.